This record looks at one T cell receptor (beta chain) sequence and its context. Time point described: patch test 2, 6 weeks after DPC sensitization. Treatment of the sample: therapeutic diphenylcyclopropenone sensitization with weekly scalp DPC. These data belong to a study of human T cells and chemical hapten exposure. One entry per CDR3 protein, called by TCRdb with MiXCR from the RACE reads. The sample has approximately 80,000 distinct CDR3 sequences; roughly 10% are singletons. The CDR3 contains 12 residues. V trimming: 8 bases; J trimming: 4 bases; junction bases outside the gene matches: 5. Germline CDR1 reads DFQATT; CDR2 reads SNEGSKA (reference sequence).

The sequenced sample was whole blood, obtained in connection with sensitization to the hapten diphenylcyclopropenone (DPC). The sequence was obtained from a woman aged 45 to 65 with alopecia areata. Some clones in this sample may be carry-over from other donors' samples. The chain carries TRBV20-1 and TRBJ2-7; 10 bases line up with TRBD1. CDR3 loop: CSPGTGEYEQYF. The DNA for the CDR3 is TGCAGTCCCGGGACAGGGGAATACGAGCAGTACTTC.